Detailed here is one T cell receptor beta chain. This specimen comes from a study of T cells in Graves' hyperthyroidism and ophthalmopathy. Clinical symptoms, serum thyroxine and TRAb, thyroid ultrasound and orbital computed tomography were used for the diagnoses. The CDR3 regions of TCR beta were amplified from RNA transcripts. TCR CDR3 regions were first amplified by RT-PCR with HTBI primers. TCRdb independently ran MiXCR on the multiplex PCR reads; one entry per CDR3 protein. This table holds around 350,000 distinct CDR3 sequences, about 20% found once. The clonotype was recovered from a woman between 18 and 29 years old with Graves' hyperthyroidism. The sequencing input was blood.

CDR3 sequence: CSADLASGGADTQYF. CDR3 bases: TGCAGTGCCGACTTGGCTAGCGGGGGGGCAGATACGCAGTATTTT. The chain carries TRBV20-1 and TRBJ2-3, with TRBD2 matching 12 bases. Germline V gene lookup returns CDR1 DFQATT and CDR2 SNEGSKA (reference sequence). V gave up 6 bases and J gave up 4 bases; unmatched junction bases: 8. The CDR3 runs 15 residues.